The following is a T cell receptor beta chain sequence with its context. Its antigen target is currently unknown. The input lacks base qualities; no much larger clone sits a single base away. The CDR3 holds 15 amino acids from the cysteine to the phenylalanine. Only the CDR3 region is kept as DNA, spanning 45 bases read in frame from base 1. Relative to germline, V is missing 3 bases and J is missing 7 bases, with 6 bases of the junction outside any gene match. The germline V gene supplies CDR1 MNHEY and CDR2 SVGAGI. This sample is drawn from a study of blood T cell repertoires in COVID-19 (dated by TCRdb to 2020 to 2022). Some background on the complete study: Collaborator samples came from the United States, Italy and Spain and covered acute and convalescent phases of COVID-19. The prospective study material was composed of cDNA or gDNA derived from T cells, B-cell-depleted T cells, or PBMCs. The dataset comprised deeply sampled blood TCRbeta repertoires from subjects exposed to, actively infected with, or recovered from COVID-19. A freely available public database, intended as a resource for researchers studying the immune response to SARS-CoV-2, is where the repertoires were released. The samples were drawn from two sources: the first 160 participants of the ongoing ImmuneRACE study, and 1,000 to 1,500 subjects contributed by 6 global collaborators. Sample metadata almost always included a de-identified subject ID, COVID-19 status, age in years and sex. HLA class I and class II types, where available, came from metadata supplied by the sample provider rather than from assay-based typing. Summary of the overall study and its limitations: Clinical and demographic metadata were provided uncurated, with the amount varying by source and participant.

Enrolling through a virtual design, the prospective study's participants ranged in age from roughly 18 to 95 years and lived across 20 to 25 United States geographic areas. To assign participants to cohorts, the prospective study relied on clinical history that participants themselves reported in a screening survey and a study questionnaire. Recovered participants in ImmuneRACE Cohort 3 were defined as having two consecutive negative NP/OP PCR tests, clearance from a healthcare professional, or resolution of symptoms. Mobile phlebotomists in the prospective study collected whole blood, serum and a nasopharyngeal or oropharyngeal swab from every participant. Prospective study participants could optionally give additional blood draws and questionnaires over an approximately 2-month period. Before DNA extraction, prospective study blood samples were shipped either frozen or at room temperature. TCRbeta CDR3 regions were amplified from genomic DNA using the immunoSEQ Assay, a bias-controlled multiplex PCR. As for the authors' bioinformatics: The number of nucleated cells in each sample was estimated from the amplification of reference gene primers within the assay. To quantify the absolute abundance of each unique TCRbeta CDR3 rearrangement, sequence reads were collapsed and filtered. For each sample, productive Simpson clonality was calculated by taking the square root of Simpson's diversity index across productive rearrangements. TCRdb retrieved this table from immuneACCESS and kept in-frame rearrangements only. Not all clones are present; in checked studies, unresolved V genes account for under half, and no reason is known for the remainder. That table furnishes V, J and clone size, whereas the DNA furnished D and trimming. This sample comprises hundreds of thousands of clones, nearly 90% of them detected only once. In total, the top ten clones hold roughly 10% of the sample.

Sequencing input: PBMCs or T cells enriched from blood (not recorded which). The receptor comes from a woman in her twenties or thirties who had recovered from COVID-19. Rearrangement joined TRBV6-5 to TRBJ2-1; 10 of the junction bases match TRBD2. The CDR3 reads CASSYRLAGLNEQFF. The DNA sequence is given as TGTGCCAGCAGTTATAGACTAGCGGGTTTGAATGAGCAGTTCTTC.